The 6 T cell receptor beta chains presented below share a single source sample, sequenced in a study of siplizumab effects on memory and regulatory T cells. Repertoires were generated with immunoSEQ multiplex PCR, while TCRdb's copy carries only in-frame clones and drops some. Of 100,000 or so clones in the sample, approximately 90% were seen once. Sequencing was carried out using CD4+ T cells sorted from blood. These TCRs come from a human donor in good health.

CDR3 region: CASSTPGGASYEQYF. In DNA form, the CDR3 reads TGTGCCAGTAGTACCCCAGGTGGAGCTTCCTACGAGCAGTACTTC. This chain joins TRBV19 and TRBJ2-7, with D uncertain. CDR1 and CDR2 from the germline V gene are LNHDA and SQIVND (reference sequence). Trimming removed 4 bases from V and 1 base from J, with 14 bases in between. The CDR3 sequence is 15 residues long.

V gene TRBV5-6 combines with J gene TRBJ2-3, with D unresolved. V lost 7 bases to trimming and J lost 2 bases, with 8 bases between them. CDR1 and CDR2 (germline): SGHDT, YYEEEE. The CDR3 is 12 amino acids. The CDR3 bases are TGTGCCAGCCACTTGAACACAGATACGCAGTATTTT. The encoded protein is CASHLNTDTQYF.

The gene calls are TRBV5-1 and TRBJ2-5, with unresolved D. Germline CDR1 SGHRS, CDR2 YFSETQ. Trimming removed 0 bases from V and 7 bases from J, with 7 bases in between. The CDR3 is 12 residues long. The CDR3 is CASSLDARTQYF. The CDR3 DNA follows: TGCGCCAGCAGCTTGGACGCCAGGACCCAGTACTTC.

This clone came up once. The chain carries TRBV27 and TRBJ1-1; D is unclear. In germline, CDR1 is MNHEY, CDR2 SMNVEV (reference sequence). This CDR3 comprises 17 residues. With 1 base removed from V and 7 bases from J, the gap between germline ends came to 22 bases. DNA for the CDR3: TGTGCCAGCAGTTTATTATCAATCTCGGGAGGAACCGGTGAAGCTTTCTTT. It translates to CASSLLSISGGTGEAFF.

This chain uses TRBV12-5 with TRBJ1-5; no reliable D call. The CDR3 has 14 amino acids. The V gene's germline CDR1 is LGHNT and CDR2 FRNRAP. V was pared by 5 bases and J by 7 bases, with 15 bases between. The CDR3 DNA is TGTGCTAGTGGTGTCGGGAGTCTAACACAGCCCCAGCATTTT. Amino acids: CASGVGSLTQPQHF.

This clone came up once. The CDR3 sequence is CASRTNLGQGARAKNIQYF. The CDR3 DNA follows: TGTGCCAGCAGAACTAACCTGGGGCAGGGGGCTCGGGCCAAAAACATTCAGTACTTC. The rearrangement uses TRBV27 and TRBJ2-4; 8 nucleotides match TRBD1. Trimming cost V 6 bases and J 1 base; bases outside gene matches: 17. The germline V gene encodes CDR1 MNHEY and CDR2 SMNVEV (reference sequence). The CDR3 sequence is 19 residues long.